This TCR beta chain was captured in a study of breast tumors, draining lymph nodes, adjacent tissues. This clonotype was seen many times. Its cognate antigen is unknown. The J segment lost 2 bases and the V segment lost 4 bases, leaving 2 bases of the junction unmatched. CDR1 and CDR2 (germline): LNHDA, SQIVND (reference sequence). The CDR3 is 14 amino acids. Overall study results and limits: Compared with basal-like, luminal-like tumors shared significantly more repertoire with nontumor tissue. The lymph node origin of tumor T cells was framed as consistent with a hypothesis, not demonstrated.

MiXCR was run by TCRdb on the multiplex PCR reads, yielding one entry per CDR3 protein. This table holds about 200,000 distinct CDR3 sequences, about 32% found once. Axillary draining lymph nodes of breast cancer patients supplied the node samples. This receptor was taken from a female donor with breast cancer. Some clones in this sample may be carry-over from other donors' samples. The sequencing sample was made of axillary lymph node tissue. The chain carries TRBV19 and TRBJ1-3, with TRBD1 matching 7 bases. The CDR3 DNA sequence: TGTGCCAGTAGTACGGGACAGCCTGGAAACACCATATATTTT. This translates into CASSTGQPGNTIYF.